This T cell receptor (beta chain) is from a study of blood T cell repertoires in COVID-19. Study-wide background: In each case, the material was cDNA or gDNA derived from T cells, B-cell-depleted T cells, or PBMCs.

Trimming shortened V by 3 bases and J by 7 bases, and 13 bases separated the two germline ends. This CDR3 region has 13 residues. Germline V lookup: CDR1 MDHEN, CDR2 SYDVKM. In this sample, this clone turned up once. Sequencing was performed with immunoSEQ multiplex PCR; in TCRdb, only in-frame clones are kept and a portion is missing. The sample lists 180,000 or so clones; over 80% were seen once. This TCR derives from a woman aged 55-69 years who had recovered from COVID-19. The chain recombines TRBV28 with TRBJ2-7, with D possibly being TRBD1 (6 bases). Specimen: PBMCs or T cells enriched from blood (not recorded which). The CDR3 loop reads CASSLQGPGEQYF. The CDR3 DNA is TGTGCCAGCAGTTTGCAGGGGCCGGGGGAGCAGTACTTC. Combining the CDR3 with reference TRBV28 and TRBJ2-7 gives the whole variable domain DVKVTQSSRYLVKRTGEKVFLECVQDMDHENMFWYRQDPGLGLRLIYFSYDVKMKEKGDIPEGYSVSREKKERFSLILESASTNQTSMYLCASSLQGPGEQYFGPGTRLTVT.